Following are 2 T cell receptor beta chains from one sample sequenced in a study of beta chain features in type 1 diabetes. Reverse transcribing all isolated RNA meant expressed TCRB transcripts were sequenced. TCRdb keeps only in-frame clones here, not all; method: immunoSEQ multiplex PCR. The sample consists of around 500,000 clones, over 10% of them appearing once. Sequenced: naive CD4+ T cells from blood. Source of these receptors: a woman in her late teens or twenties in good health.

This chain links TRBV6-5 with TRBJ1-1; D gene uncertain. Per germline, CDR1 MNHEY and CDR2 SVGAGI. The V end was cut by 7 bases, the J end by 0 bases, with 15 bases between. CDR3 size: 15 residues. The CDR3: CASISRLWVNTEAFF. For the CDR3, the DNA is TGTGCCAGCATCTCGAGATTATGGGTGAACACTGAAGCTTTCTTT.

This clone was seen more than once but under ten times. The chain uses TRBV18 and TRBJ1-1, with D uncertain. CDR1 and CDR2 (germline): KGHSH, LQKENI. The V end lost 5 bases, the J end lost 1 base, and 8 bases lay between the germline ends. This CDR3 comprises 13 residues. The CDR3 DNA follows: TGTGCCAGCTCAAGCGAGACGAACACTGAAGCTTTCTTT. Its translation is CASSSETNTEAFF.